This TCR beta chain is drawn from a study of shared clonotypes between healthy human individuals. Broader study findings: Only blood samples were collected, and tissue repertoires likely differ. Generally, naive subsets came out with larger estimated richness than memory subsets. Among donors, sharing of clonotypes was expected to be affected by sequencing depth.

This clone was detected a few times. The antigen is not known. Only in-frame clones appear in the TCRdb table, and some are missing; sequencing was by immunoSEQ multiplex PCR. The repertoire holds some 1.1 million clones, with 70% to 85% as singletons. Trimming left V 5 bases short and J 5 bases short, with 9 bases between. Per the germline V gene, CDR1 is SGHTA and CDR2 is FQGNSA. The CDR3 covers 12 residues. The sequenced sample consisted of memory CD4+ T cells from PBMCs. Stated subset: CD45RA-negative fraction. The rearrangement uses TRBV7-2 and TRBJ2-5; unclear D gene. The TCR comes from a man aged 18 to 35 in good health. Some clones in this sample may be carry-over from other donors' samples. CDR3 bases: TGTGCCAGCAGCCCACGAGCGGAGACCCAGTACTTC. Its protein product is CASSPRAETQYF.